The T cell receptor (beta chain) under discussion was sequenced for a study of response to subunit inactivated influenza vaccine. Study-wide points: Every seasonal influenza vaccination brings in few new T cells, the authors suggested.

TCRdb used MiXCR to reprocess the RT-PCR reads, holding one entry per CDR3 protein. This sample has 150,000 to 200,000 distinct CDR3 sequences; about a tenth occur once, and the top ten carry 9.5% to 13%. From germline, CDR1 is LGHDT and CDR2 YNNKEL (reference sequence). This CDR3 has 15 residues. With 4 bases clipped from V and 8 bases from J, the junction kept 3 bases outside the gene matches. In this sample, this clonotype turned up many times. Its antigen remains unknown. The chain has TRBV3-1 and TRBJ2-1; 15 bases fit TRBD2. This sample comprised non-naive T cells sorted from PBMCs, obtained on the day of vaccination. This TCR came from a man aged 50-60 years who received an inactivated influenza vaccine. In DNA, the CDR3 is TGTGCCAGCAGCCCGGGACTAGCGGGAGGAGATGAGCAGTTCTTC. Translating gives CASSPGLAGGDEQFF.